The present entry profiles one TCR beta chain with its context. Its matching antigen is unknown. The CDR3 spans 14 residues. V lost 5 bases and J lost 10, with 18 bases in between. Germline values: CDR1 MNHNY, CDR2 SVGAGI (reference sequence). The assay was immunoSEQ multiplex PCR, and TCRdb's table has in-frame clones only and misses some. The table has over 45,000 clones, just under 95% seen once; the top ten hold approximately 6%. The data belong to a study of graft-versus-host responses after intestinal transplantation. Study-level information: Recipients were all induced with anti-thymocyte globulin, then given tacrolimus and steroids for 2 to 4 years. General study results and limits: Detection of GvH clones occurred in recipient marrow, and some had their first appearance in ileum or blood. There was an association between peak levels of circulating GvH clones and early post-transplant HvG declines.

This chain links TRBV6-6 with TRBJ1-5, with D perhaps TRBD1 (5 bases). This sequence originates from a human patient who received an intestinal transplant, so some T cells may come from the graft donor. Specimen: PBMCs, collected around 27 months after a first intestinal transplant, on the day of a second. CDR3 residues: CASSVGDIQGPQHF. CDR3 in DNA: TGTGCCAGCAGTGTGGGAGACATCCAGGGTCCCCAGCATTTT.